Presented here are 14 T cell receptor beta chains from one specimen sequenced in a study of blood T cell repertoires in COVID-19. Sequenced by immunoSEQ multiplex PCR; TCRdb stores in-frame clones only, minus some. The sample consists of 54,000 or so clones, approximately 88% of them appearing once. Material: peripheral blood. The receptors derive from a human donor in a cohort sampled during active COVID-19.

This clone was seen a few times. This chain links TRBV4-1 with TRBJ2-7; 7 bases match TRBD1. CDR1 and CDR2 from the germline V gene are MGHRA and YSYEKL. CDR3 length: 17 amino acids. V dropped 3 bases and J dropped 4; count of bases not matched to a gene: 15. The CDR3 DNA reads TGCGCCAGCAGCCAGACAAGGGACAGCAAAAGACTTTACGAGCAGTACTTC. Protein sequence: CASSQTRDSKRLYEQYF.

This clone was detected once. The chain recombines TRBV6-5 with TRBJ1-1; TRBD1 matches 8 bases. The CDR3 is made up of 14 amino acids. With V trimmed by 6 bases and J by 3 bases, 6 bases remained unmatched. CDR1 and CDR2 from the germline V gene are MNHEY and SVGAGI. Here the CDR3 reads CASSRDRRDTEAFF. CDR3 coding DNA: TGTGCCAGCAGCCGGGACAGGAGGGACACTGAAGCTTTCTTT.

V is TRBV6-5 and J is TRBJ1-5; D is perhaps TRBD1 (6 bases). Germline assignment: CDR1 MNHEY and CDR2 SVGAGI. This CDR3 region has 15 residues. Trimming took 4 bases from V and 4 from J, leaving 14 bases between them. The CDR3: CASSSDRSLNQPQHF. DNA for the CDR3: TGTGCCAGCAGTTCGGACAGATCGTTAAATCAGCCCCAGCATTTT.

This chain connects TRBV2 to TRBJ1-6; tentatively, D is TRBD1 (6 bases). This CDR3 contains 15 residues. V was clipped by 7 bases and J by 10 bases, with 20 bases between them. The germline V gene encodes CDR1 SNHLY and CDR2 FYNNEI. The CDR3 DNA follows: TGTGCCAGCATGAGAGAACAGGGCCCCCAGTCACCCCTCCACTTT. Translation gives CASMREQGPQSPLHF.

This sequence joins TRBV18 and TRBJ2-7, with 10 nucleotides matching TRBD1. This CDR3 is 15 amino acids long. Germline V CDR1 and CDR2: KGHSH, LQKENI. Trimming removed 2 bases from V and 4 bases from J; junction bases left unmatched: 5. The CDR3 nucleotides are TGTGCCAGCTCACCAGGGACAGGGGTTGAATACGAGCAGTACTTC. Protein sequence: CASSPGTGVEYEQYF.

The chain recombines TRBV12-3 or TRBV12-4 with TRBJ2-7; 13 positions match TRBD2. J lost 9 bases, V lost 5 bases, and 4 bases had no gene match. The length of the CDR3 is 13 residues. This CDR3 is CASSRTSGSAQYF. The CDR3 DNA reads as TGTGCCAGCAGTCGGACTAGCGGGAGTGCGCAGTACTTC.

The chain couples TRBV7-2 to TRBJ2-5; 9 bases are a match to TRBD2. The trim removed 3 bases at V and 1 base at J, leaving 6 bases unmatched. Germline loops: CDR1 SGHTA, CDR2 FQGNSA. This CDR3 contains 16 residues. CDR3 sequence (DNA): TGTGCCAGCAGCTTTCGGGCGGGGGGGTTCCAAGAGACCCAGTACTTC. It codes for CASSFRAGGFQETQYF.

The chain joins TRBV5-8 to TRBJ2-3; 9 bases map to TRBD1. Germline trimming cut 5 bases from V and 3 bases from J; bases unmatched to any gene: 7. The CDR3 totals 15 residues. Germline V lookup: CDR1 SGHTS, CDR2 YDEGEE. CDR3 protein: CASSQLQGATDTQYF. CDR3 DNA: TGTGCCAGCAGTCAATTACAGGGGGCGACAGATACGCAGTATTTT.

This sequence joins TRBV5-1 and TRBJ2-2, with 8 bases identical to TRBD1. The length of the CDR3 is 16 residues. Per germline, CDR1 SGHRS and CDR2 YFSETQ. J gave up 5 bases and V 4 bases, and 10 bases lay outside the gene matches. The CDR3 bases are TGCGCCAGCAGCGGCAGGGGGCCCGACGTTACCGGGGAGCTGTTTTTT. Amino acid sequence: CASSGRGPDVTGELFF.

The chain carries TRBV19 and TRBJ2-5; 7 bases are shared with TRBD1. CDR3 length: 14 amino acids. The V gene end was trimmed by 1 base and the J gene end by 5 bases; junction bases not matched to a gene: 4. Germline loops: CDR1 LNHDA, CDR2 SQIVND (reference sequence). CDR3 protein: CASSIGRGPETQYF. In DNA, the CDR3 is TGTGCCAGTAGTATAGGAAGGGGGCCGGAGACCCAGTACTTC.

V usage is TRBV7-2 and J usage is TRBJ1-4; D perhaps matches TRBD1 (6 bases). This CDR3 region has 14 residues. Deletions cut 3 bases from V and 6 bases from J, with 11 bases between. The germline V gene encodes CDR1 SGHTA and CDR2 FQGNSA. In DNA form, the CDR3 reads TGTGCCAGCAGCTTGGGAGGGGGAGATGAAAAACTGTTTTTT. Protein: CASSLGGGDEKLFF.

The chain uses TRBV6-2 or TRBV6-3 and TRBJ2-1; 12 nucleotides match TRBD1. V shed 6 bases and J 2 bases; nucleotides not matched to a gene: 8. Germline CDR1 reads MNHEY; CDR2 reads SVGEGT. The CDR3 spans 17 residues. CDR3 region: CASSAPGQGAAYNEQFF. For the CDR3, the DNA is TGTGCCAGCAGCGCTCCGGGACAGGGGGCGGCCTACAATGAGCAGTTCTTC.

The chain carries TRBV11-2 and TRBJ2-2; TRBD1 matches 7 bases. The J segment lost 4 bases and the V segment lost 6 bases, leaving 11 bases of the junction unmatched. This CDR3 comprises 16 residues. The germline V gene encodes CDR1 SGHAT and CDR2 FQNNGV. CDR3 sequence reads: CASRGKDRDVTGELFF. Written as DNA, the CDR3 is TGTGCCAGCAGGGGAAAAGACAGGGACGTCACCGGGGAGCTGTTTTTT.

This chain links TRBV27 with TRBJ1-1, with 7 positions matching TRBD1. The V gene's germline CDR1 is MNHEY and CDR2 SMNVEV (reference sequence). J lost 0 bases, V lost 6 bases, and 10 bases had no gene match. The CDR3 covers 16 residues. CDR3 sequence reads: CASRPRGLVMNTEAFF. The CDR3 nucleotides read TGTGCCAGCAGGCCGAGGGGGCTTGTCATGAACACTGAAGCTTTCTTT.